The source of this T cell receptor (beta chain) is a study of cytomegalovirus exposure and HLA in healthy donors (dated by TCRdb to the late 2010s). Background on the whole study: In an earlier analysis of roughly 500 of the donors, less than 350 Gb of sequence data and 100 million or so unique TCR beta sequences from 150 million to 200 million T cells were reported. An early release that covered roughly 600 HLA-typed donors contained about 300 gigabases of sequencing data and tens of millions of unique TCR sequences. Of the 398 genotyped donors, over 65% fell in the genetic ancestry cluster associated with self-reported Caucasian donors. The aim of the study was to test whether cataloging public T cell receptors could identify signatures of past pathogen exposure. The study profiled the T cell repertoires of fewer than 850 subjects by immunosequencing and related them to cytomegalovirus serostatus. A separate validation cohort of 100 to 150 different subjects was used in addition to the approximately 670-subject first cohort. The study combined high-throughput TCR immunosequencing, statistical association of individual TCRs with disease status, and machine learning to predict cytomegalovirus infection status. To study patterns of TCR occurrence, a later analysis re-analyzed previously published TCR beta repertoires from just over 650 donors and added high-resolution HLA genotyping. In the later analysis, no new phenotypic data were used to find candidate immune exposures; instead, reliance was placed on TCR beta sequences and their occurrence across donors. In an earlier analysis of more than 550 of the donors, high-throughput TCR beta sequencing was used to judge whether each TCR beta V gene segment behaved as functional or pseudogenic. Alongside the repertoire data, information on donor age, sex, ethnicity and CMV serostatus was compiled. A later genetic analysis took genome-wide SNP genotypes for about 55% of the 666 donors and used that subset as a discovery cohort. All discovery cohort repertoires had been generated using a single sequencing platform. Both class I and class II loci were covered by HLA typing, at four-digit resolution. Typing coverage varied by locus: about 629-630 donors for A, B, C, DRB1 and DQB1; 522 for DQA1; about 590 for DPA1; more than 450 for DPB1. Five DR-DQ haplotypes were treated as single units for association and clustering because of strong linkage in the cohort. Across under 500 genotyped donors of the cohort, an average of about 220,000 unique TCR beta nucleotide sequences per donor were sequenced, and roughly 20% of those sequences were non-productive. Study-level results and caveats: About 15 rarely observed V segments, including chromosome 9 orphons, were excluded from the earlier analysis of some 590 of the donors because counts were too low. Some IMGT-functional V segments, including TRBV6-2 and TRBV6-3, could not be told apart with the 87-base-pair reads, so those segments were excluded. Because HLA typing was missing for some donors at each locus, association tests included only the typed subset. According to a later analysis, most CMV-associated TCR beta chains appeared to be HLA-restricted, and the HLA associations seemed to be driven largely by CMV exposure. The sequencing pipeline was judged likely to have produced a cluster of highly shared sequence variants as a technical artifact. The classifier was reported to diagnose cytomegalovirus status with high specificity and sensitivity in both the original cohort and the validation cohort. This cohort had only TCR beta chains sequenced, and the lack of alpha or paired-chain data limited which features could be detected. Three of the identified cytomegalovirus-associated TCR beta chains were confirmed in vitro to be specific for cytomegalovirus antigens. In an earlier analysis of about 600 of the donors, most TCR beta V segments appeared in productive rearrangements about 87% or about 30% of the time, broadly matching IMGT annotations. In a later analysis, TCR association rates were found to vary across HLA loci, with the most associated TCRs seen for DRB1 alleles and the fewest for HLA-C alleles. In a later analysis, over 15,000 TCR beta sequences were associated with specific HLA alleles at a false discovery rate of 0.05. Linkage disequilibrium might explain the correlated functional status among segregating V segments, but an unknown experimental factor could not be ruled out. In a later genetic analysis, fewer N-insertions in productive TCRs were reported among donors in an Asian-associated ancestry cluster than the roughly 700-donor mean. The authors suggested that the approach could potentially be extended to other disease states and immunological phenotypes. Compared with equally common non-associated chains, HLA-associated TCR beta chains in a later analysis were more clonally expanded and had lower generation probabilities. When HLA alleles, especially DR and DQ, strongly co-occurred, TCR associations were difficult to assign to individual alleles. In a later genetic analysis, a missense DCLRE1C variant was associated with V-gene and J-gene trimming of TCR beta chains, and the association was replicated in an independent cohort. For the cohort, immune exposure information was limited to CMV serostatus. Presence/absence analyses assumed roughly uniform sequencing depth across donors, an assumption that may not hold. While some public TCRs were present in many individuals, most TCR sequences turned up only very rarely across donors. A further reported finding was that TCR beta sequences accurately predicted the HLA-A and HLA-B alleles for most subjects in the first cohort. The study gave a list of under 200 TCR beta chains associated with cytomegalovirus. According to a later analysis, parvovirus B19, influenza, CMV and Epstein-Barr virus appeared linked to several top co-occurrence clusters.

A note on this clone: Its antigen target is currently unknown. Germline and junction disagree at one end, which may indicate a read error.

Receptors were amplified or captured by the immunoSEQ multiplex PCR assay. The multiplex PCR relied on a mix of 60 forward primers for TCR Vbeta segments and 13 reverse primers for TCR Jbeta segments. Amplification of the CDR3 region of rearranged TCR beta genes was performed with a multiplex PCR assay on genomic DNA. The Illumina HiSeq System was used to sequence the amplified TCR beta libraries as 87-base-pair reads. The paper's processing steps were these. A later analysis counted about 82 million unique TCR beta chains across the 550 to 800 repertoires, and around 9.9 million of these chains were shared by at least two donors. Raw reads were error-corrected and collapsed into unique sequences by a nearest-neighbor algorithm in which closely related sequences were merged to remove PCR and sequencing errors. Alignment of CDR3 sequences to IMGT reference sequences was used to assign V, D and J gene segments. Each retained sequence needed at least a six-nucleotide match to both a V gene segment and a J gene segment. A rearrangement was called productive if the CDR3 had no stop codons and remained in frame with V and J, and every other rearrangement was called non-productive. Following IMGT convention, CDR3 was defined as the stretch from the second conserved V-encoded cysteine to the conserved J-encoded phenylalanine. Sequences without an unambiguous match to a single V gene segment were excluded from the earlier analysis of over 500 of the donors. An earlier analysis of 587 of the donors classified V segments as functional when productive rearrangements were above 56.7% and as segregating when the standard deviation between donors was above 5%. A statistical classification framework was built for diagnosing cytomegalovirus status from the catalog of TCR beta chain sequences. V and J gene assignment, in a later analysis, came from comparing TCR nucleotide sequences with IMGT/GENE-DB human TR gene sequences. A later analysis assigned CDR3 sequences and most-parsimonious VDJ recombination scenarios with the TCRdist pipeline. In a later analysis, every TCR beta chain was defined by the combination of its CDR3 amino acid sequence and its V-gene family, and reads without a unique V-gene family were dropped. As a way to deal with suspected cross-contamination and a sequencing artifact, a later analysis dropped 500 to 700 nucleotide sequences that were highly shared and had low generation probability. A later analysis calculated a clonal expansion index for each public chain from normalized within-repertoire ranks of inferred template counts. Generation probabilities in a later analysis came from a VDJ recombination model fitted to out-of-frame rearrangements, and those results were checked against IGoR. In a later analysis, hypergeometric tests were used to score TCR-TCR, TCR-HLA and TCR-CMV co-occurrence, with a repertoire-size bias correction applied to TCR pairs. False discovery rates were estimated in a later analysis by permuting HLA or CMV assignments 20 times. In a later analysis, co-occurring TCRs were grouped using DBSCAN, with TCRdist sequence similarity added in when clustering inside HLA-allele-positive subsets. Repertoires with fewer than 30,000 or more than 120,000 public chains, plus five repertoires with anomalous nucleotide sharing, were excluded from co-occurrence clustering. TCRdb obtained this table from immuneACCESS and retained in-frame rearrangements with V and J assigned. These tables miss some clones; where compared with another copy, unresolved V genes account for less than half of the shortfall, and the remainder is unexplained. That table gives V, J and clone size, and the DNA gave D and trimming. The sample table holds around 63,000 clones. The ten top clones hold about 1.7% of the sample.

The cohort was made up of around 720 healthy bone marrow donors. At the time of sampling, all cohort members were nominally healthy, though unrecorded immune exposures were likely present. The donor was CMV seronegative and was included in the group of a few hundred seronegative cohort members. Each donor provided a peripheral blood sample, and peripheral blood mononuclear cells were used for TCR beta sequencing. The Qiagen DNeasy Blood Extraction Kit was used to extract genomic DNA from the blood cell samples. Counted from cysteine to phenylalanine, this CDR3 has 16 amino acids. Only the CDR3 portion is preserved as DNA: 48 bases, with reading frame beginning at the first base. According to the germline V gene, CDR1 reads SGHDT and CDR2 reads YYEEEE.

The sequence links TRBV5-6 to TRBJ1-1, with 9 central nucleotides matching TRBD1. Sequencing was carried out using PBMCs. The source of this sequence is a woman younger than 45 in good health and CMV-seronegative. The nucleotide sequence reads TGTGCCAGCAGCCTCCGGACAGGGACAGGGCGGACTGAAGATTTCTTT. Protein translation: CASSLRTGTGRTEDFF.